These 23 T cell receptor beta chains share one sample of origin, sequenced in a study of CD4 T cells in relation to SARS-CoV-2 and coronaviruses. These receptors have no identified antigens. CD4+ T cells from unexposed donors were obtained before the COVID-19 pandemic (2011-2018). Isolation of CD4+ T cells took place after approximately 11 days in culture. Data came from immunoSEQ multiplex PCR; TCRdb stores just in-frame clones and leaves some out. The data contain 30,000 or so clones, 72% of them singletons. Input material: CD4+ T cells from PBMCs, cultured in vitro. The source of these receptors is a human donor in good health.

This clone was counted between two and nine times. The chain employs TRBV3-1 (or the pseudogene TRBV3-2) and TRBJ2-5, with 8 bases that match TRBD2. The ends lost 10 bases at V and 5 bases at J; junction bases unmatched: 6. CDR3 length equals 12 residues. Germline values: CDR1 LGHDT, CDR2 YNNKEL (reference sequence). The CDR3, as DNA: TGTGCCACGGGCCGGGAGGGGGAGACCCAGTACTTC. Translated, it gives CATGREGETQYF.

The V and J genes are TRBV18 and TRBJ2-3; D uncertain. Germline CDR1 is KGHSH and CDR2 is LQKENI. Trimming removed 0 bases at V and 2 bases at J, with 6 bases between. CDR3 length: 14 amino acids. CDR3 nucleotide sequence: TGTGCCAGCTCACCACCGGGCCTCACAGATACGCAGTATTTT. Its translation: CASSPPGLTDTQYF. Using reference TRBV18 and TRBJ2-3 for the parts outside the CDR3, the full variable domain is NAGVMQNPRHLVRRRGQEARLRCSPMKGHSHVYWYRQLPEEGLKFMVYLQKENIIDESGMPKERFSAEFPKEGPSILRIQQVVRGDSAAYFCASSPPGLTDTQYFGPGTRLTVL.

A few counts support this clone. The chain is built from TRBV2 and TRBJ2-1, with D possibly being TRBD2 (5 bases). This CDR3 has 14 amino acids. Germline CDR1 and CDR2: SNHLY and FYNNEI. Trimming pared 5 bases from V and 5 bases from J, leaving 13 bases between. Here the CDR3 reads CASSSPGVDNEQFF. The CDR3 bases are TGTGCCAGCAGTTCACCCGGGGTTGACAATGAGCAGTTCTTC.

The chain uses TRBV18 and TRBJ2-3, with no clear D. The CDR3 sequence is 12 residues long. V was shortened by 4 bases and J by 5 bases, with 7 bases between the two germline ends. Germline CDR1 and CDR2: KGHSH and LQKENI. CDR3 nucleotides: TGTGCCAGCTCACAGATGGAAGATACGCAGTATTTT. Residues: CASSQMEDTQYF.

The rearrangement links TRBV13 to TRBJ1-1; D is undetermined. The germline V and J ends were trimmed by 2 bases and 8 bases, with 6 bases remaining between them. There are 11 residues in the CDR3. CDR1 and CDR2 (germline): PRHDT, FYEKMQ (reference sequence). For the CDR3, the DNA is TGTGCCAGCAGCTTAATGACCGAAGCTTTCTTT. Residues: CASSLMTEAFF.

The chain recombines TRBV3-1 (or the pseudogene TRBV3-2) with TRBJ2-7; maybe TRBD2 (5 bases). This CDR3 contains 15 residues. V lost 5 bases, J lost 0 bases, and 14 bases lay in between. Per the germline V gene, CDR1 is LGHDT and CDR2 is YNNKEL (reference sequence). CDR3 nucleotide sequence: TGTGCCAGCAGCGGGCGGGCGGACCTCTCCTACGAGCAGTACTTC. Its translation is CASSGRADLSYEQYF.

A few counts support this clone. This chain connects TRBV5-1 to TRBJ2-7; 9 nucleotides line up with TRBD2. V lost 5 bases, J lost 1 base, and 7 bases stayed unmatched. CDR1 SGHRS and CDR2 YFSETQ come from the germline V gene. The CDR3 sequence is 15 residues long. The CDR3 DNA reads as TGCGCCAGCAGTTTCGAGACTAGCGGATCCTACGAGCAGTACTTC. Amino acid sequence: CASSFETSGSYEQYF.

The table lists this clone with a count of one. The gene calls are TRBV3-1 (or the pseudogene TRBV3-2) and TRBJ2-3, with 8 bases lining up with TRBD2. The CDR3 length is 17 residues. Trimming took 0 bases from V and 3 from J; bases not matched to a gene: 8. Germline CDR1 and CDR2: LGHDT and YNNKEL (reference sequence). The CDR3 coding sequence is TGTGCCAGCAGCCAAGATGTAACTAGCGGCGCAACAGATACGCAGTATTTT. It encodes CASSQDVTSGATDTQYF.

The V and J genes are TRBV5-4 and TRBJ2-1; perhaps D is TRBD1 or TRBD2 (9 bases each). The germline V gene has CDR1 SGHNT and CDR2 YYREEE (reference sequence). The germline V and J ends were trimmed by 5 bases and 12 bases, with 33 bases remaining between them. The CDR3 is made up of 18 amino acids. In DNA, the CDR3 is TGTGCCAGCAGTCGGGACAGGGAACCCGGGGCGGGAGGGCCTGGGCAGTTCTTC. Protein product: CASSRDREPGAGGPGQFF.

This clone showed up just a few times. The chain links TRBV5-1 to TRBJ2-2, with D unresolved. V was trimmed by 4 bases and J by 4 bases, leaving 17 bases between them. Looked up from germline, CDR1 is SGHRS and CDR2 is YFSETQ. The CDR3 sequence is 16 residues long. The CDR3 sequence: CASSLEADPSTGELFF. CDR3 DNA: TGCGCCAGCAGCCTCGAGGCAGACCCATCCACCGGGGAGCTGTTTTTT.

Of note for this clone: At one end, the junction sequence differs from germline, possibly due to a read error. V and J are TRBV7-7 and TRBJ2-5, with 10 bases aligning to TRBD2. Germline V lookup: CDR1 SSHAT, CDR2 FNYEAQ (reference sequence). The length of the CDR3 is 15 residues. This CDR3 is CASSLGLAYQETQYF. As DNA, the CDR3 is TGTGCTAGCAGCTTGGGACTAGCGTACCAAGAGACCCAGTACTTC.

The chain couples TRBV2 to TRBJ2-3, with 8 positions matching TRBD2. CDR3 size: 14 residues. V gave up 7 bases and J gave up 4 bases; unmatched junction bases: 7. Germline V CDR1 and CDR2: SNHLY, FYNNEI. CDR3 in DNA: TGTGCCAGCACCGGGAGGGCCGTAGCAGATACGCAGTATTTT. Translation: CASTGRAVADTQYF.

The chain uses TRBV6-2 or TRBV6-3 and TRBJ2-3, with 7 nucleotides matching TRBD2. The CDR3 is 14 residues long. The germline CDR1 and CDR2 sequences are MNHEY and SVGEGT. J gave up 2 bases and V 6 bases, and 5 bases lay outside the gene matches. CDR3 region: CASSLGTNTDTQYF. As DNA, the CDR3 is TGTGCCAGCAGCCTCGGGACTAACACAGATACGCAGTATTTT.

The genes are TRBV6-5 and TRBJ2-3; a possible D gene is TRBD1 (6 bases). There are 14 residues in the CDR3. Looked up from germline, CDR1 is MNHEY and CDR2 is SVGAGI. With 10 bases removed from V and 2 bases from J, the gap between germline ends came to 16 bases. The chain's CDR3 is CAIAIGQNTDTQYF. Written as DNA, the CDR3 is TGTGCCATCGCTATTGGACAGAACACAGATACGCAGTATTTT.

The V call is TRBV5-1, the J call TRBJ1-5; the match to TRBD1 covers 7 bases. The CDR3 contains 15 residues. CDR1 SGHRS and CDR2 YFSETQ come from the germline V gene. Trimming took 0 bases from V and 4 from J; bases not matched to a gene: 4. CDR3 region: CASSLEGGVNQPQHF. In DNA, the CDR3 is TGCGCCAGCAGCTTGGAAGGGGGCGTTAATCAGCCCCAGCATTTT.

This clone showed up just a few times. The CDR3 DNA follows: TGTGCCAGCAGCTCTGGACAGGGTGTCTATGGCTACACCTTC. This gives the protein CASSSGQGVYGYTF. The V and J genes are TRBV5-5 and TRBJ1-2; 8 bases agree with TRBD1. Germline trimming cut 3 bases from V and 4 bases from J; bases unmatched to any gene: 5. From germline, CDR1 is SGHKS and CDR2 YYEKEE (reference sequence). The CDR3 runs to 14 residues.

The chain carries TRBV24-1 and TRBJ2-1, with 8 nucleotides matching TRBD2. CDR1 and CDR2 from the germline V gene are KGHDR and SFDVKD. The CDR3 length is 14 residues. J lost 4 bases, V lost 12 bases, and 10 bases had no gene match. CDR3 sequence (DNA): TGTGCCCCTCTGGGAAAGCGGGGGTACAATGAGCAGTTCTTC. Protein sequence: CAPLGKRGYNEQFF.

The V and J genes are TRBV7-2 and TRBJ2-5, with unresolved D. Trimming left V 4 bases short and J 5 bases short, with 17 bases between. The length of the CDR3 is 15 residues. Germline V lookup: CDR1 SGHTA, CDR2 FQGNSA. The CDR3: CASSYRPSYSETQYF. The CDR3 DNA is TGTGCCAGCAGCTATCGACCGTCCTATAGTGAGACCCAGTACTTC.

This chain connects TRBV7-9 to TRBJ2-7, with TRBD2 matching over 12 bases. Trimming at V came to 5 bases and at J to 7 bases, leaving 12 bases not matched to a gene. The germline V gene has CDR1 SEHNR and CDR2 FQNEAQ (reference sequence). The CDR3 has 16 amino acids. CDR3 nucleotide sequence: TGTGCCAGCAGCCCGAACGGACTAGCGGGACAGGGGGAGCAGTACTTC. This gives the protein CASSPNGLAGQGEQYF.

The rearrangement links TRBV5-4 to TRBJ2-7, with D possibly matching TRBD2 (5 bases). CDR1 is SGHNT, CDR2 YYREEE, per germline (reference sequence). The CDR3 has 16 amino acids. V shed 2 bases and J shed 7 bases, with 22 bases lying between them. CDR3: CASSFRKPFQSGEQYF. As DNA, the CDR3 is TGTGCCAGCAGCTTTCGTAAACCCTTTCAATCGGGGGAGCAGTACTTC.

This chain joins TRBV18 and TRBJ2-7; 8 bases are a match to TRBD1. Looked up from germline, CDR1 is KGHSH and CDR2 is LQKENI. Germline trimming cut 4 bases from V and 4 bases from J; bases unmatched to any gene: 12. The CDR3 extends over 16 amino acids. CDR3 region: CASSLTTGTGQYEQYF. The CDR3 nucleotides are TGTGCCAGCTCACTTACAACCGGGACAGGACAATACGAGCAGTACTTC. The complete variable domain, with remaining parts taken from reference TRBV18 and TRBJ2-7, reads NAGVMQNPRHLVRRRGQEARLRCSPMKGHSHVYWYRQLPEEGLKFMVYLQKENIIDESGMPKERFSAEFPKEGPSILRIQQVVRGDSAAYFCASSLTTGTGQYEQYFGPGTRLTVT.

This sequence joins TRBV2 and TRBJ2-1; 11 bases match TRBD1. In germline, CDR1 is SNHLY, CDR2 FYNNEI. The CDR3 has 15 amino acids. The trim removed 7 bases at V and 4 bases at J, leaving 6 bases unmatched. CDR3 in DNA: TGTGCCAGCACTTCGGACAGGGGGCCTTACAATGAGCAGTTCTTC. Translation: CASTSDRGPYNEQFF.

CDR3 sequence: CAISIDGNYGYTF. The DNA of the CDR3 is TGTGCCATCAGTATCGACGGAAACTATGGCTACACCTTC. The chain uses TRBV10-3 and TRBJ1-2, with D hard to call. V lost 5 bases to trimming and J lost 2 bases, with 9 bases between them. There are 13 residues in the CDR3. Germline V CDR1 and CDR2: ENHRY, SYGVKD.